A few counts support the clone carrying this T cell receptor beta chain. This entry belongs to a study of blood T cells in healthy people across ages. It was with a sample-barcoded 5' primer and a J-beta primer mix that a second PCR of roughly 6 to 12 cycles was run. TCRdb re-called the 5' RACE reads with MiXCR, one entry per CDR3 protein. This sample has 800,000 or so distinct CDR3 sequences; roughly 25% occur once, and the top ten carry roughly 3.5%. CDR1 and CDR2 from the germline V gene are SQVTM and ANQGSEA. The CDR3 sequence is 14 residues long. This same sample was also part of a study on T cells of mothers and their children. According to that study: Donors were three healthy Caucasian mothers and their six children. Regardless of relatedness, pairs show thymic selection shaping TCR recombination output in a similar manner.

The clonotype was recovered from a boy under 18 in good health. The chain employs TRBV29-1 and TRBJ2-5, with 7 nucleotides matching TRBD2. The DNA end lines up better with TRBJ2-1; the J call may be wrong. The material sequenced was blood. The CDR3 reads CSVEPYGRNNEQFF. As DNA, the CDR3 is TGCAGCGTTGAACCATACGGGAGGAACAATGAGCAGTTCTTC.